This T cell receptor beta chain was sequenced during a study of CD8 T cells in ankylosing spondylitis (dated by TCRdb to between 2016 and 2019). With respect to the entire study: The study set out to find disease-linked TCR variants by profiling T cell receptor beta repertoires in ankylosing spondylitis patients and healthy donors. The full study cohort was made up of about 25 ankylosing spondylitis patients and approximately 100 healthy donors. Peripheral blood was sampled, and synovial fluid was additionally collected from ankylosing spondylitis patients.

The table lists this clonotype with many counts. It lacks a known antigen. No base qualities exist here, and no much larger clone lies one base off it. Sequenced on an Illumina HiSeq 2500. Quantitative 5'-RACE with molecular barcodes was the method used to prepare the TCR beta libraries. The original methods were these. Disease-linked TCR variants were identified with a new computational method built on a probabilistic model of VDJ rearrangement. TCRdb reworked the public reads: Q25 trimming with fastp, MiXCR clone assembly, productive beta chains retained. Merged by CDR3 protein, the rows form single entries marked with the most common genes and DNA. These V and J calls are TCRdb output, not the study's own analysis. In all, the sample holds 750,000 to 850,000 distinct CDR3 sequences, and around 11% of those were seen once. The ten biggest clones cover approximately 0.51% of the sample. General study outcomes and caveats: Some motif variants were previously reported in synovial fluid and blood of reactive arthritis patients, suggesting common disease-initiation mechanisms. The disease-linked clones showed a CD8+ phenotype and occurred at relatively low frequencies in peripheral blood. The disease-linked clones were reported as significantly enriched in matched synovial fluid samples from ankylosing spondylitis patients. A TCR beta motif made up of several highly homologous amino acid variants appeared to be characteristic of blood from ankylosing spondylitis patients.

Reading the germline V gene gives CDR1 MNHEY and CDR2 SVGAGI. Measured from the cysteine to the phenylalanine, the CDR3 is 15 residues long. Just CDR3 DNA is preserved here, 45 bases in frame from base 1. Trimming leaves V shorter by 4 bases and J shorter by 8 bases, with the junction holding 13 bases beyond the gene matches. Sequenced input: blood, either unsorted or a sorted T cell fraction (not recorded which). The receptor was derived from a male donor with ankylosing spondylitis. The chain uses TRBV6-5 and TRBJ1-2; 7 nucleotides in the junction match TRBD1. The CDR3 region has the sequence CASSSPFDRGQGYTF. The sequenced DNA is TGTGCCAGCAGTTCCCCCTTTGACCGGGGACAGGGCTACACCTTC.